The source of this T cell receptor beta chain is a study of control samples from healthy donors and cancer patients. Clones were sequenced by immunoSEQ multiplex PCR, and TCRdb holds only the in-frame ones, with some missing. The table has some 70,000 clones, approximately 83% seen once; the top ten hold roughly 14%. V was clipped by 5 bases and J by 2 bases, with 16 bases between them. The CDR3 totals 14 residues. The germline V gene has CDR1 GTSNPN and CDR2 SVGIG (reference sequence). This TCR was recovered from a man aged 55 to 70 in good health. The sequenced material came from blood. The chain recombines TRBV30 with TRBJ2-7; D might be TRBD1 or TRBD2, each matching 5 bases. The DNA for the CDR3 is TGTGCCTGGGAACCCGGGACCCAGCCCTACGAGCAGTACTTC. This codes for CAWEPGTQPYEQYF.